The 2 T cell receptor beta chains in this list originate from one sample, sequenced in a study of control samples from healthy donors and cancer patients. The table came from immunoSEQ multiplex PCR; TCRdb's copy has only in-frame clones and leaves some out. The table has about 140,000 clones, 85% to 90% seen once. Specimen: blood. The receptors were sampled from a man younger than 35 in good health.

The chain couples TRBV9 to TRBJ2-3, with D perhaps TRBD2 (7 bases). Between the trimmed V and J ends, which lost 3 bases and 1 base, there was a span of 15 bases. The germline CDR1 and CDR2 sequences are SGDLS and YYNGEE. The CDR3 runs 16 residues. CDR3 loop: CASSAREGEGTDTQYF. The CDR3 DNA reads TGTGCCAGCAGCGCCAGGGAGGGGGAGGGCACAGATACGCAGTATTTT.

The rearrangement joins TRBV5-6 to TRBJ2-7; TRBD1 agrees at 7 bases. Per germline, CDR1 SGHDT and CDR2 YYEEEE. V was pared by 0 bases and J by 3 bases, with 6 bases of the junction left unmatched. The CDR3 contains 15 residues. The CDR3 region has the DNA TGTGCCAGCAGCTTGGTGGGGGCAGGGGGCTACGAGCAGTACTTC. This encodes CASSLVGAGGYEQYF. Looking up the rest from reference TRBV5-6 and TRBJ2-7 gives the full variable domain: DAGVTQSPTHLIKTRGQQVTLRCSPKSGHDTVSWYQQALGQGPQFIFQYYEEEERQRGNFPDRFSGHQFPNYSSELNVNALLLGDSALYLCASSLVGAGGYEQYFGPGTRLTVT.